The rows below give T cell receptor beta chains drawn from one sample of a study of cytomegalovirus exposure and HLA in healthy donors. Profiling relied on immunoSEQ multiplex PCR, and the TCRdb table lists in-frame clones only, not all of them. The table has 80,000 to 95,000 clones, around nine tenths seen once; the top ten hold around a tenth. Specimen: PBMCs. The source is a man in his thirties or forties in good health and CMV-seropositive. CDR3s include the opening cysteine and the closing phenylalanine or tryptophan. Each record gives: J gene, V gene, CDR3 protein.

TRBJ2-1,TRBV11-2,CASSSDRSWDNEQFF
TRBJ2-2,TRBV6-6,CASSSGQGSTGELFF
TRBJ1-6,TRBV10-2,CASSEVSGAYNSPLHF
TRBJ2-1,TRBV19,CASSPLAGGSYNEQFF
TRBJ2-5,TRBV5-5,CASSLASAMAGGQETQYF
TRBJ2-1,TRBV7-3,CASSLTGTGNNEQFF
TRBJ2-7,TRBV28,CASSTLGTGMYEQYF
TRBJ2-2,TRBV4-1,CASSQLPKDRAGELFF
TRBJ2-7,TRBV30,CAWSVAQGGQYF
TRBJ2-5,TRBV10-2,CASSAQETQYF
TRBJ2-1,TRBV7-8,CASSWGTSGSYNEQFF
TRBJ1-1,TRBV7-9,CASSVGLSTEAFF
TRBJ2-5,TRBV18,CASSPPLTGGETQYF
TRBJ1-1,TRBV10-3,CAISPQTGGTAEAFF
TRBJ2-2,TRBV27,CASSPRTSSTNTGELFF
TRBJ1-5,TRBV6-5,CASSYSGGWDQPQHF
TRBJ2-2,TRBV29-1,CSVEGGSGTSGRLGLPGELFF
TRBJ1-2,TRBV27,CASSGAVSNYGYTF
TRBJ1-2,TRBV7-2,CASNLRMDSYGYTF
TRBJ2-5,TRBV29-1,CSVRSGGETQYF
TRBJ2-6,TRBV2,CASGKGASGANVLTF
TRBJ2-7,TRBV6-4,CVSSAPYSSYEQYF
TRBJ2-7,TRBV27,CASSFASGIGEQYF
TRBJ2-1,TRBV4-1,CASSQGAGNEQFF
TRBJ2-3,TRBV2,CASRIIAGVRDTQYF
TRBJ2-5,TRBV9,CASSVALASGEQETQYF
TRBJ2-1,TRBV4-1,CASSPGTGRPLKQFF
TRBJ2-5,TRBV18,CASSPLSGRGDQETQYF
TRBJ2-1,TRBV7-9,CASSPPSLYNEQFF
TRBJ2-2,TRBV6-1,CATRVDTGQTGELFF
TRBJ2-7,TRBV19,CASSMGLAGDEQYF
TRBJ2-1,TRBV28,CASTPGLVNNEQFF
TRBJ2-6,TRBV7-3,CASSRTQTRSGANVLTF
TRBJ2-4,TRBV9,CASSAPGSPRKREGRVLAKNIQYF
TRBJ2-7,TRBV27,CASSLFPGINTGQSYEQYF
TRBJ2-7,TRBV12-5,CASGFGLAYEQYF
TRBJ1-2,TRBV10-3,CAIGNNAGYGYTF
TRBJ1-2,TRBV7-2,CASSLAGAVLYGYTF
TRBJ1-5,TRBV4-1,CASSQVGGGNQPQHF
TRBJ1-4,TRBV6-5,CASSPQRQTNEKLFF
TRBJ2-1,TRBV5-6,CASSETGGEQFF
TRBJ2-7,TRBV5-1,CASSPTSEGVNEQYF